A selection of T cell receptor beta chains follows, all from one sample in a study of cytotoxic CD8 clonotypes in ibrutinib-treated CLL. The data were produced by immunoSEQ multiplex PCR, yet TCRdb's version contains in-frame clones alone and is incomplete. The sample includes tens of thousands of clones, 90% of them seen just once. The source material was PBMCs, sampled after 12 months of ibrutinib treatment. The receptor set was obtained from a human donor with chronic lymphocytic leukemia. The CDR3 runs from the conserved cysteine through the conserved F or W. A D gene is named only where the DNA matches it firmly. Where a row states a size, it is once, few, many or the class of an expanded clone; other rows omit it.

v_call: TRBV27
clone_size: -
d_call: -
j_call: TRBJ1-5
cdr3_nt: TGTGCCAGCAGTTTCCACTGGGGAAATCAGCCCCAGCATTTT
cdr3_aa: CASSFHWGNQPQHF

v_call: TRBV5-5
clone_size: -
d_call: TRBD1
j_call: TRBJ2-7
cdr3_nt: TGTGCCAGCAGCCGATCAGGGGGCGCGGTCTGGGAGCAGTACTTC
cdr3_aa: CASSRSGGAVWEQYF

v_call: TRBV7-8
clone_size: -
d_call: TRBD1
j_call: TRBJ1-5
cdr3_nt: TGTGCCAGCAGTAAAGGACAGGGGGCGGGTCAGCCCCAGCATTTT
cdr3_aa: CASSKGQGAGQPQHF

v_call: TRBV7-3
clone_size: -
d_call: -
j_call: TRBJ2-5
cdr3_nt: TGTGCCAGCAGCTTACAAAGCGGAGAACGGGAGACCCAGTACTTC
cdr3_aa: CASSLQSGERETQYF

v_call: TRBV28
clone_size: -
d_call: TRBD2
j_call: TRBJ2-7
cdr3_nt: TGTGCCAGCAGCTTCCGGGCACTAGCGGGGTCCTACGAGCAGTACTTC
cdr3_aa: CASSFRALAGSYEQYF

v_call: TRBV5-4
clone_size: -
d_call: -
j_call: TRBJ1-1
cdr3_nt: TGTGCCAGCAGCTTCACGGGGAACACTGAAGCTTTCTTT
cdr3_aa: CASSFTGNTEAFF

v_call: TRBV7-9
clone_size: -
d_call: TRBD1
j_call: TRBJ2-3
cdr3_nt: TGTGCCAGCAGCGACCTCCGGGACAGAGACACAGATACGCAGTATTTT
cdr3_aa: CASSDLRDRDTDTQYF

v_call: TRBV7-9
clone_size: once
d_call: TRBD2
j_call: TRBJ2-7
cdr3_nt: TGTGCCAGCAGCTTACCATTTAGACTAGCGGGAGCTCAGGGAGAGCAGTACTTC
cdr3_aa: CASSLPFRLAGAQGEQYF

v_call: TRBV6-1
clone_size: once
d_call: -
j_call: TRBJ2-3
cdr3_nt: TGTGCCAGCAGTGAAAACCAGCACACAGATACGCAGTATTTT
cdr3_aa: CASSENQHTDTQYF

v_call: TRBV10-1
clone_size: once
d_call: -
j_call: TRBJ1-1
cdr3_nt: TGCGCCAGCAGGGAAGAATCATTCACTGAAGCTTTCTTT
cdr3_aa: CASREESFTEAFF

v_call: TRBV11-2
clone_size: -
d_call: TRBD2
j_call: TRBJ2-7
cdr3_nt: TGTGCCAGCAGCCCCGGACTAGCGGCTTACGAGCAGTACTTC
cdr3_aa: CASSPGLAAYEQYF

v_call: TRBV11-2
clone_size: -
d_call: TRBD1
j_call: TRBJ1-4
cdr3_nt: TGTGCCAGCAGACGTTCGGGACAGGGGGCTCTGGAGCATAATGAAAAACTGTTTTTT
cdr3_aa: CASRRSGQGALEHNEKLFF

v_call: TRBV10-3
clone_size: -
d_call: TRBD1
j_call: TRBJ1-1
cdr3_nt: TGTGCCATCAGTGAGAGGGACAGCCCCTTGGAAGCTTTCTTT
cdr3_aa: CAISERDSPLEAFF

v_call: TRBV5-4
clone_size: -
d_call: -
j_call: TRBJ2-7
cdr3_nt: TGTGCCAGCAGCTTGGGCGCGGGTCTAGCCTACGAGCAGTACTTC
cdr3_aa: CASSLGAGLAYEQYF

v_call: TRBV7-9
clone_size: -
d_call: -
j_call: TRBJ2-7
cdr3_nt: TGTGCCAGCAGCTTAGTGTCCTCCTACGAGCAGTACTTC
cdr3_aa: CASSLVSSYEQYF

v_call: TRBV4-3
clone_size: once
d_call: TRBD2
j_call: TRBJ2-3
cdr3_nt: TGCGCCAGCAGCCAACCCGGACTAGCGGGCACAGATACGCAGTATTTT
cdr3_aa: CASSQPGLAGTDTQYF

v_call: TRBV19
clone_size: -
d_call: TRBD1
j_call: TRBJ1-1
cdr3_nt: TGTGCCAGCGACAGGGGGTGGACTGAAGCTTTCTTT
cdr3_aa: CASDRGWTEAFF

v_call: TRBV7-3
clone_size: -
d_call: -
j_call: TRBJ2-5
cdr3_nt: TGTGCCAGCAGCGCCGGGACCAAAGAGACCCAGTACTTC
cdr3_aa: CASSAGTKETQYF

v_call: TRBV5-1
clone_size: -
d_call: TRBD1
j_call: TRBJ2-2
cdr3_nt: TGCGCCAGCAGCTTGGCGGGACAGAGGAACACCGGGGAGCTGTTTTTT
cdr3_aa: CASSLAGQRNTGELFF

v_call: TRBV6-5
clone_size: -
d_call: TRBD1
j_call: TRBJ1-2
cdr3_nt: TGTGCCAGCAGGGGGCAGGGGGCGGTGCGGGGCTACACCTTC
cdr3_aa: CASRGQGAVRGYTF

v_call: TRBV7-9
clone_size: few
d_call: -
j_call: TRBJ2-1
cdr3_nt: TGTGCCAGCGGGGTACAGGTCCTTGGGCAGTTCTTC
cdr3_aa: CASGVQVLGQFF

v_call: TRBV25-1
clone_size: -
d_call: TRBD2
j_call: TRBJ2-2
cdr3_nt: TGTGCCAGCAGTGAGATCGAGCGGGAGGGCACCGGGGAGCTGTTTTTT
cdr3_aa: CASSEIEREGTGELFF

v_call: TRBV7-9
clone_size: -
d_call: -
j_call: TRBJ2-6
cdr3_nt: TGTGCCAGCAGCATAGACCTAGGCAGGGCTGGGGCCAACGTCCTGACTTTC
cdr3_aa: CASSIDLGRAGANVLTF

v_call: TRBV11-3
clone_size: -
d_call: -
j_call: TRBJ1-2
cdr3_nt: TGTGCCAGCAGCCCTACAGGGTCTAACTATGGCTACACCTTC
cdr3_aa: CASSPTGSNYGYTF

v_call: TRBV5-8
clone_size: -
d_call: TRBD1
j_call: TRBJ1-2
cdr3_nt: TGTGCCAGCAGCCTGGGACAGGGAAGGGGCCACTTC
cdr3_aa: CASSLGQGRGHF

v_call: TRBV6-1
clone_size: -
d_call: -
j_call: TRBJ2-1
cdr3_nt: TGTGCCATCCAGACCACAGGGGGAGGGGATGAGCAGTTCTTC
cdr3_aa: CAIQTTGGGDEQFF

v_call: TRBV6-1
clone_size: -
d_call: -
j_call: TRBJ1-2
cdr3_nt: TGTGCCAGCTGGGAAATCGCAGACAGCTACACCTTC
cdr3_aa: CASWEIADSYTF

v_call: TRBV5-1
clone_size: -
d_call: -
j_call: TRBJ2-7
cdr3_nt: TGCGCCAGCAGCTTCCAAGCGGGCCTATCCTACGAGCAGTACTTC
cdr3_aa: CASSFQAGLSYEQYF

v_call: TRBV11-2
clone_size: -
d_call: TRBD1
j_call: TRBJ1-1
cdr3_nt: TGTGCCAGCAGCTCTGCGAGGGGGCGATTGAACACTGAAGCTTTCTTT
cdr3_aa: CASSSARGRLNTEAFF

v_call: TRBV4-3
clone_size: -
d_call: TRBD1
j_call: TRBJ1-2
cdr3_nt: TGCGCCAGCAGCCAAGGCAGCGGGACAGGGTACTCTGGCTACACCTTC
cdr3_aa: CASSQGSGTGYSGYTF

v_call: TRBV7-2
clone_size: -
d_call: TRBD1
j_call: TRBJ2-7
cdr3_nt: TGTGCCAAGACCGGGACAGGGGGTAGAGAGCAGTACTTC
cdr3_aa: CAKTGTGGREQYF

v_call: TRBV6-1
clone_size: once
d_call: -
j_call: TRBJ2-7
cdr3_nt: TGTGCCAGCAGTGAAATCTACTACGAGCAGTACTTC
cdr3_aa: CASSEIYYEQYF

v_call: TRBV28
clone_size: once
d_call: TRBD2
j_call: TRBJ2-7
cdr3_nt: TGTGCCAGCAGTTTAAGCGGGGGAGGCTCCCCGAACTCCTACGAGCAGTACTTC
cdr3_aa: CASSLSGGGSPNSYEQYF

v_call: TRBV7-2
clone_size: -
d_call: -
j_call: TRBJ1-1
cdr3_nt: TGTGCCAGCAGCTTAGCGTGGCGGGCGAACACTGAAGCTTTCTTT
cdr3_aa: CASSLAWRANTEAFF

v_call: TRBV7-3
clone_size: -
d_call: -
j_call: TRBJ2-7
cdr3_nt: TGTGCCAGCAGGTTGGTCGCTGGCGAGCAGTACTTC
cdr3_aa: CASRLVAGEQYF

v_call: TRBV6-6
clone_size: once
d_call: -
j_call: TRBJ2-6
cdr3_nt: TGTGCCAGCAGTCCACGCGTGGGAGGGGCCAACGTCCTGACTTTC
cdr3_aa: CASSPRVGGANVLTF

v_call: TRBV5-1
clone_size: once
d_call: -
j_call: TRBJ2-1
cdr3_nt: TGCGCCAGCAGCTTCTGGGAAAACCACAATGAGCAGTTCTTC
cdr3_aa: CASSFWENHNEQFF

v_call: TRBV13
clone_size: -
d_call: TRBD1
j_call: TRBJ1-2
cdr3_nt: TGTGCCAGCAGCTTAAGGACAGGTCAAGCTAACTATGGCTACACCTTC
cdr3_aa: CASSLRTGQANYGYTF

v_call: TRBV6-5
clone_size: -
d_call: -
j_call: TRBJ2-2
cdr3_nt: TGTGCCAGCAGCGCTCTCAACTCGGGTGTCGGGGAGCTGTTTTTT
cdr3_aa: CASSALNSGVGELFF

v_call: TRBV19
clone_size: -
d_call: -
j_call: TRBJ1-1
cdr3_nt: TGTGCCAGTAGTTCGAGAAACACTGAAGCTTTCTTT
cdr3_aa: CASSSRNTEAFF

v_call: TRBV28
clone_size: once
d_call: -
j_call: TRBJ1-5
cdr3_nt: TGTGCCAGCAGTCAGATCAATCAGCCCCAGCATTTT
cdr3_aa: CASSQINQPQHF

v_call: TRBV6-1
clone_size: once
d_call: -
j_call: TRBJ1-2
cdr3_nt: TGTGCCAGCAGTCCCCCTGCCAGGAGGGGTGGCTACACCTTC
cdr3_aa: CASSPPARRGGYTF

v_call: TRBV20-1
clone_size: -
d_call: -
j_call: TRBJ1-1
cdr3_nt: TGCAGTGCCGGAACAGGGAGGGGAGCTTTCTTT
cdr3_aa: CSAGTGRGAFF

v_call: TRBV4-1
clone_size: -
d_call: TRBD2
j_call: TRBJ2-5
cdr3_nt: TGCGCCAGCAGCCAAGACCGGACTAGCGGGCTCCAAGAGACCCAGTACTTC
cdr3_aa: CASSQDRTSGLQETQYF

v_call: TRBV2
clone_size: -
d_call: -
j_call: TRBJ2-1
cdr3_nt: TGTGCCAGCAGTGGATCGGGACTTACCTACAATGAGCAGTTCTTC
cdr3_aa: CASSGSGLTYNEQFF

v_call: TRBV29-1
clone_size: -
d_call: TRBD2
j_call: TRBJ2-5
cdr3_nt: TGCAGCGTCGGGACTAGCGGGGCACAAGAGACCCAGTACTTC
cdr3_aa: CSVGTSGAQETQYF

v_call: TRBV6-1
clone_size: -
d_call: -
j_call: TRBJ2-1
cdr3_nt: TGTGCCAGCAGTGATCTCTGGGGCGGTCATTATGAGCAGTTCTTC
cdr3_aa: CASSDLWGGHYEQFF

v_call: TRBV27
clone_size: -
d_call: -
j_call: TRBJ1-1
cdr3_nt: TGTGCCAGCAGTCCTCCGTCGTATCTCCCAAACACTGAAGCTTTCTTT
cdr3_aa: CASSPPSYLPNTEAFF

v_call: TRBV7-2
clone_size: -
d_call: TRBD2
j_call: TRBJ2-5
cdr3_nt: TGTGCCAGCAGCCCACAGCTAGCGGGAGGGCCCGGAAAGACCCAGTACTTC
cdr3_aa: CASSPQLAGGPGKTQYF

v_call: TRBV5-1
clone_size: once
d_call: -
j_call: TRBJ2-2
cdr3_nt: TGCGCCAGCAGCTTGAACCAAGACCCTTACCGGGGAGCTGTTTTT
cdr3_aa: CASSLNQDPYRGAVF

v_call: TRBV5-1
clone_size: -
d_call: TRBD1
j_call: TRBJ2-1
cdr3_nt: TGCGCCAGCAGCTTGACCGGGACAGGAAGATACAATGAGCAGTTCTTC
cdr3_aa: CASSLTGTGRYNEQFF

v_call: TRBV5-4
clone_size: -
d_call: -
j_call: TRBJ2-1
cdr3_nt: TGTGCCAGCAGCTTGTTCTATAGTCCTGAGCAGTTCTTC
cdr3_aa: CASSLFYSPEQFF